One T cell receptor (beta chain) is described in this entry. As yet, its antigen is unknown. J was trimmed by 0 bases and V by 5 bases; bases with no gene match: 2. The CDR3 length is 16 residues. Germline CDR1 and CDR2: SEHNR and FQNEAQ (reference sequence). TCRdb used MiXCR to reprocess the RT-PCR reads, holding one entry per CDR3 protein. The sample holds 540,000 or so distinct CDR3 sequences, 13% seen once. This entry is derived from a study of response to subunit inactivated influenza vaccine. General study findings and limits: The authors put forward the suggestion that each seasonal influenza vaccination may bring in only a limited number of new T cells.

Sequenced here: PBMCs from blood, sampled roughly 46 days after vaccination. The V and J genes are TRBV7-9 and TRBJ2-6; the match to TRBD1 covers 9 bases. The TCR comes from a man in his fifties who received an inactivated influenza vaccine. CDR3 coding DNA: TGTGCCAGCAGCCTACAGGGGGCCTCTGGGGCCAACGTCCTGACTTTC. Translation gives CASSLQGASGANVLTF. The complete variable domain, with remaining parts taken from reference TRBV7-9 and TRBJ2-6, reads DTGVSQNPRHKITKRGQNVTFRCDPISEHNRLYWYRQTLGQGPEFLTYFQNEAQLEKSRLLSDRFSAERPKGSFSTLEIQRTEQGDSAMYLCASSLQGASGANVLTFGAGSRLTVL.